One T cell receptor beta chain is described in this entry. Its antigen is not known. These data originate in a study of Ad26.COV2.S vaccination and SARS-CoV-2 variants. The wider study: Donor joined the COV1001 Ad26.COV2.S trial arm. Study observations and caveats: Spike-specific TCR breadth in vaccine recipients exceeded that seen in placebo recipients. Placebo and vaccine recipients had non-spike TCR breadth that was similar.

The germline V gene has CDR1 MNHNY and CDR2 SVGAGI (reference sequence). The CDR3 is 14 amino acids. Between the trimmed V and J ends, which lost 6 bases and 0 bases, there was a span of 9 bases. Data came from immunoSEQ multiplex PCR; TCRdb stores just in-frame clones and leaves some out. The sample records about 280,000 clones, around 87% being singletons. Treatment noted: about 20 received Ad26.COV2.S at low or high dose, single or two shots; five or six received placebo; per-sample allocation not given. Vaccine and placebo recipients were sampled on day 63 after the first injection. This adult donor, from Boston, was 18-55 years old.

This sequence was found in a person between 18 and 65 years old who received the Ad26.COV2.S COVID-19 vaccine or a placebo. The specimen was peripheral blood, collected in a trial of Ad26.COV2.S vaccine versus placebo. V usage is TRBV6-6 and J usage is TRBJ2-4; weak D call: TRBD2 (5 bases). The DNA of the CDR3 is TGTGCCAGCAGCGAGGAGGTAGCCAAAAACATTCAGTACTTC. This sequence encodes CASSEEVAKNIQYF.